This TCR beta chain came from a study of low-dose radiotherapy and immunotherapy resistance in tumors. The wider study: Treatment of Cohort 1 consisted of 0.5 Gy per fraction every 2 weeks, adding up to 6.5 Gy. A dose of 1 Gy per fraction every two weeks went to Cohort 2, totaling 13 Gy over 26 weeks. Intravenous cyclophosphamide at 200 mg/m2 preceded radiation and immunotherapy by one day, every two weeks. cDNA synthesis used a TRAV/TRBV-specific primer set for both chains.

This clonotype was detected many times. TCRs were amplified for around 20 PCR cycles with a constant-region primer and V-primer adapter. TCRdb re-derived calls from the reads in MiXCR, one entry per CDR3 protein. The table shows roughly 50,000 distinct CDR3 sequences, with around a third occurring only once. The sample's time point: after trial treatment. The treatment was: LDRT plus nivolumab, ipilimumab, low-dose cyclophosphamide and aspirin (RACIN trial). The specimen comprised PBMCs, sampled after low-dose radiotherapy plus immunotherapy. The clonotype originates from a male donor with rectosigmoid adenocarcinoma.

This CDR3 reads CASSPAVGSETQYF. The CDR3 coding sequence is TGTGCCAGCTCCCCAGCTGTAGGTTCGGAGACCCAGTACTTC. The rearrangement links TRBV6-6 to TRBJ2-5; D uncertain. V lost 8 bases, J lost 5 bases, and 18 bases lay in between. This CDR3 is built from 14 residues. From germline, CDR1 is MNHNY and CDR2 SVGAGI (reference sequence).